The present T cell receptor beta chain was sequenced within a study of shared clonotypes between healthy human individuals. Study-level findings and limits: The study generally estimated greater richness for naive than memory subsets. Clonotype sharing among donors, it was expected, would be affected by sequencing depth. Sorted-subset samples were not fully sequenced, rarefaction indicated.

This CDR3 spans 20 amino acids. V was clipped by 4 bases and J by 6 bases, with 33 bases between them. CDR1 and CDR2 from the germline V gene are SGHRS and YFSETQ. Note on this clone: Antigen: not known.

Sequencing used immunoSEQ multiplex PCR; TCRdb keeps in-frame clones, though not all of them. The data show under 2,500,000 clones, approximately 95% seen once. The sample comprised naive CD4+ T cells sorted from blood. Subset indicated: CD45RA+ positively selected. This sequence originates from a man aged 18 to 30 in good health. The chain is built from TRBV5-1 and TRBJ2-3; tentatively, D is TRBD1 or TRBD2 (12 bases each). The chain's CDR3 is CASSVRDRGLGLAGWDTQYF. The CDR3 DNA sequence: TGCGCCAGCAGCGTCCGGGACAGGGGGCTAGGACTAGCGGGATGGGATACGCAGTATTTT.